This T cell receptor beta chain stems from a study of CD8 T cells in ankylosing spondylitis. Findings of the study overall: Earlier studies detected some motif variants in reactive arthritis synovial fluid and blood. What appeared characteristic of ankylosing spondylitis blood was a TCR beta motif of several highly homologous variants.

Only a few counts were recorded for this clonotype. Antigen: not known. The trim removed 1 base at V and 3 bases at J, leaving 7 bases unmatched. The CDR3 consists of 18 residues. Germline values: CDR1 LGHDT, CDR2 YNNKEL (reference sequence). TCRdb called the 5' RACE reads again in MiXCR, with one record for every CDR3 protein. The sample shows 80,000 to 90,000 distinct CDR3 sequences, around 30% of them seen only once. The sequencing sample was made of blood, either unsorted or a sorted T cell fraction (not recorded which). This receptor was obtained from a male donor with ankylosing spondylitis or in good health (not recorded which). The V and J genes are TRBV3-1 and TRBJ2-7; 15 bases match TRBD2. The CDR3 sequence: CASSQGTSGRARFYEQYF. The CDR3 DNA reads as TGTGCCAGCAGCCAAGGGACTAGCGGGAGGGCCAGGTTCTACGAGCAGTACTTC.